The 22 T cell receptor beta chains below were found in one sample sequenced in a study of cytomegalovirus exposure and HLA in healthy donors. The method was immunoSEQ multiplex PCR; TCRdb's version includes in-frame clones alone and lacks a portion of them. The repertoire holds 130,000 to 150,000 clones, with 85% to 90% as singletons. Sequencing used PBMCs. These receptors were obtained from a woman between 18 and 30 years old in good health and CMV-seropositive.

This clone has only a few counts. The gene calls are TRBV19 and TRBJ2-7; 9 bases line up with TRBD1. Trimming cost V 5 bases and J 1 base; bases outside gene matches: 6. Per the germline V gene, CDR1 is LNHDA and CDR2 is SQIVND (reference sequence). This CDR3 has 15 amino acids. The CDR3 sequence is CASSLEGQGSYEQYF. Written as DNA, the CDR3 is TGTGCCAGTAGTCTCGAGGGACAGGGATCCTACGAGCAGTACTTC.

The genes are TRBV5-6 and TRBJ1-2; D not certain. The CDR3 consists of 14 residues. Trimming left V 1 base short and J 5 bases short, with 12 bases between. Germline values: CDR1 SGHDT, CDR2 YYEEEE. CDR3 sequence: CASSLTGSSYGYTF. The CDR3 DNA follows: TGTGCCAGCAGCTTGACCGGTTCCTCTTATGGCTACACCTTC.

This sequence joins TRBV4-1 and TRBJ2-5, with a possible D match to TRBD2 (6 bases). The V and J ends lost 5 bases and 2 bases respectively, with 18 bases between them. CDR1 and CDR2 from the germline V gene are MGHRA and YSYEKL. This CDR3 is 16 amino acids long. The CDR3: CASSGRMKGTQETQYF. The DNA of the CDR3 is TGCGCCAGCAGCGGTCGGATGAAGGGGACTCAAGAGACCCAGTACTTC.

The chain links TRBV4-3 to TRBJ2-7, with D hard to call. Trimming took off 1 base at V and 2 bases at J, with 6 bases between the two ends. Germline CDR1 reads LGHNA; CDR2 reads YSLEER. The CDR3 is made up of 13 amino acids. The CDR3 sequence is CASSQGVTYEQYF. In DNA form, the CDR3 reads TGCGCCAGCAGCCAAGGCGTAACCTACGAGCAGTACTTC.

Comments on this clone: In the same sample, other DNA sequences code for this CDR3. The chain has TRBV5-4 and TRBJ2-5, with 14 bases matching TRBD2. J lost 1 base, V lost 4 bases, and 3 bases had no gene match. CDR1 SGHNT and CDR2 YYREEE come from the germline V gene (reference sequence). This CDR3 is built from 16 residues. CDR3 DNA: TGTGCCAGCAGCCCTGGACTAGCGGGGGGCCAAGAGACCCAGTACTTC. It encodes CASSPGLAGGQETQYF.

This chain connects TRBV4-1 to TRBJ2-5, with 7 bases lining up with TRBD1. Germline loops: CDR1 MGHRA, CDR2 YSYEKL. Trimming took 4 bases from V and 1 from J; bases not matched to a gene: 3. This CDR3 comprises 14 residues. CDR3 residues: CASSPQGRQETQYF. CDR3 in DNA: TGCGCCAGCAGCCCACAGGGGCGCCAAGAGACCCAGTACTTC.

The chain carries TRBV9 and TRBJ2-7; 10 bases align to TRBD2. The CDR3 runs to 15 residues. Germline lookup yields CDR1 SGDLS and CDR2 YYNGEE. V was pared by 4 bases and J by 4 bases, with 8 bases of the junction left unmatched. The CDR3 loop reads CASSFSGGTEYEQYF. CDR3 coding DNA: TGTGCCAGCAGCTTTAGCGGGGGGACCGAGTACGAGCAGTACTTC.

The chain joins TRBV6-5 to TRBJ1-5, with D possibly TRBD1 on 6 matching bases. V was cut by 2 bases and J by 3 bases, with 11 bases left in between. This CDR3 comprises 15 residues. Per germline, CDR1 MNHEY and CDR2 SVGAGI. This chain's CDR3 is CASSYTTGPNQPQHF. CDR3 DNA sequence: TGTGCCAGCAGTTACACTACAGGGCCCAATCAGCCCCAGCATTTT.

This chain connects TRBV30 to TRBJ1-2, with 9 nucleotides matching TRBD1. In germline, CDR1 is GTSNPN, CDR2 SVGIG (reference sequence). V shed 2 bases and J 3 bases; nucleotides not matched to a gene: 7. The CDR3 sequence is 15 residues long. The CDR3: CAWSRDRGNDYGYTF. CDR3 nucleotides: TGTGCCTGGAGTCGTGACAGGGGGAATGACTATGGCTACACCTTC.

The V gene is TRBV29-1, the J gene TRBJ2-7, with 10 bases that match TRBD1. Germline-derived CDR1 and CDR2 are SQVTM and ANQGSEA. The CDR3 extends over 13 amino acids. The trim removed 6 bases at V and 4 bases at J, leaving 6 bases unmatched. The CDR3 DNA follows: TGCAGCGTCTCGGACAGGGGGATTTACGAGCAGTACTTC. Translation: CSVSDRGIYEQYF.

The J gene is TRBJ1-1, the V gene TRBV5-4, with 7 nucleotides matching TRBD1. Trimming cost V 3 bases and J 4 bases; bases outside gene matches: 3. The germline V gene encodes CDR1 SGHNT and CDR2 YYREEE (reference sequence). The CDR3 totals 13 residues. The CDR3 is CASSSRGFTEAFF. DNA for the CDR3: TGTGCCAGCAGCTCCAGGGGGTTCACTGAAGCTTTCTTT.

The genes are TRBV27 and TRBJ1-2, with unresolved D. The germline V gene encodes CDR1 MNHEY and CDR2 SMNVEV (reference sequence). Trimming removed 4 bases at V and 7 bases at J, with 28 bases between. The CDR3 runs 18 residues. Written as DNA, the CDR3 is TGTGCCAGCAGTTCCCACCTCTCGCCCACCACCGGGCGGGCTGGCTACACCTTC. Amino acid sequence: CASSSHLSPTTGRAGYTF.

The chain links TRBV6-5 to TRBJ1-1; D ambiguous. The germline CDR1 and CDR2 sequences are MNHEY and SVGAGI. V lost 5 bases, J lost 6 bases, and 16 bases lay in between. CDR3 length equals 14 residues. The chain's CDR3 is CASSLNAGFSEAFF. CDR3 nucleotide sequence: TGTGCCAGCAGTCTCAACGCCGGGTTCTCTGAAGCTTTCTTT.

The gene calls are TRBV7-9 and TRBJ1-1, with TRBD1 matching over 9 bases. The V segment lost 7 bases and the J segment 4 bases; nucleotides outside the gene matches: 7. Germline assignment: CDR1 SEHNR and CDR2 FQNEAQ (reference sequence). This CDR3 has 14 residues. This CDR3 reads CASIETGGSTEAFF. CDR3 in DNA: TGTGCCAGCATTGAGACAGGGGGTTCCACTGAAGCTTTCTTT.

The CDR3 is CASSPEAGSTGELFF. In nucleotides, the CDR3 is TGTGCCAGCAGCCCGGAGGCGGGGAGCACCGGGGAGCTGTTTTTT. V and J are TRBV7-9 and TRBJ2-2; a possible D gene is TRBD2 (6 bases). The V gene's germline CDR1 is SEHNR and CDR2 FQNEAQ (reference sequence). This CDR3 has 15 residues. Trimming took off 5 bases at V and 4 bases at J, with 14 bases between the two ends.

This chain uses TRBV4-3 with TRBJ2-1; 10 bases line up with TRBD2. V lost 6 bases, J lost 6 bases, and 5 bases stayed unmatched. Germline CDR1 is LGHNA and CDR2 is YSLEER. This CDR3 contains 14 residues. The DNA for the CDR3 is TGCGCCAGCAGACCTAGCGGGAGATTCAATGAGCAGTTCTTC. As protein: CASRPSGRFNEQFF.

This chain connects TRBV19 to TRBJ1-3; D is unresolved. With 8 bases removed from V and 0 bases from J, the gap between germline ends came to 8 bases. This CDR3 spans 13 amino acids. Germline V gene sequence: CDR1 LNHDA, CDR2 SQIVND (reference sequence). CDR3 nucleotides: TGTGCCAGTGGCCCTGACTCTGGAAACACCATATATTTT. As protein: CASGPDSGNTIYF.

V is TRBV6-5 and J is TRBJ1-1, with a possible D match to TRBD1 (6 bases). Germline V gene sequence: CDR1 MNHEY, CDR2 SVGAGI. This CDR3 is built from 14 residues. V was cut by 2 bases and J by 2 bases, with 9 bases left in between. For the CDR3, the DNA is TGTGCCAGCAGTTACCTACAGGGAAACACTGAAGCTTTCTTT. It encodes CASSYLQGNTEAFF.

This chain connects TRBV11-2 to TRBJ2-7; 8 positions match TRBD1. This CDR3 is built from 12 residues. After removal of 1 base from V and 11 bases from J, the junction contained 4 bases not matched to a gene. The germline V gene has CDR1 SGHAT and CDR2 FQNNGV. The CDR3 coding sequence is TGTGCCAGCAGCTTAGGGGCAGGGGGCGAGTACTTC. It codes for CASSLGAGGEYF.

J is TRBJ2-7 and V is TRBV7-9, with D maybe TRBD1 (7 bases). The CDR3 loop spans 12 amino acids. Germline-derived CDR1 and CDR2 are SEHNR and FQNEAQ (reference sequence). Trimming took off 2 bases at V and 6 bases at J, with 8 bases between the two ends. In DNA, the CDR3 is TGTGCCAGCAGCTTACAGGGGGGCGAGCAGTACTTC. Protein product: CASSLQGGEQYF.

The chain couples TRBV27 to TRBJ2-2, with 7 bases that match TRBD1. CDR1 and CDR2 (germline): MNHEY, SMNVEV (reference sequence). This CDR3 has 16 residues. Trimming at V came to 2 bases and at J to 5 bases, leaving 8 bases not matched to a gene. CDR3 sequence (DNA): TGTGCCAGCAGTTTACCTCCCTTACAGGGGACCGGGGAGCTGTTTTTT. Amino acids: CASSLPPLQGTGELFF.

The V call is TRBV19, the J call TRBJ1-5, with D maybe TRBD1 (6 bases). Germline values: CDR1 LNHDA, CDR2 SQIVND (reference sequence). Trimming shortened V by 5 bases and J by 6 bases, and 14 bases separated the two germline ends. The CDR3 runs to 14 residues. For the CDR3, the DNA is TGTGCCAGTAGTTTGGGGGGGGCCGGTCAGCCCCAGCATTTT. Its translation is CASSLGGAGQPQHF.